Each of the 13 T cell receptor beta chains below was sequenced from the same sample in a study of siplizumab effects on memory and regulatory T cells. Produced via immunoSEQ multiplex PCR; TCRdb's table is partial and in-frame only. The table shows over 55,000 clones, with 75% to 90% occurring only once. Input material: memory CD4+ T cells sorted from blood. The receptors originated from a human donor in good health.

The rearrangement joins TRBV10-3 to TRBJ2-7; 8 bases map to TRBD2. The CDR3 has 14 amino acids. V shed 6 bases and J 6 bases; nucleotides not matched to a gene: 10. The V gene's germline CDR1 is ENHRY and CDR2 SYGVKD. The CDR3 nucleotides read TGTGCCATCAGGGCAGGACTAGCCGGTGGCGAGCAGTACTTC. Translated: CAIRAGLAGGEQYF.

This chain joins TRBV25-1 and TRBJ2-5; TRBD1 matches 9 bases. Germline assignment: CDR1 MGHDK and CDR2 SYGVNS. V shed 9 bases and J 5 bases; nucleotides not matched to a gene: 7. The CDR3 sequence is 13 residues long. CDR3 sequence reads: CARGTGSGETQYF. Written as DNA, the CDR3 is TGTGCCAGAGGGACAGGGTCCGGGGAGACCCAGTACTTC.

DNA for the CDR3: TGTGCCAGCAGCGTTAGGGGGGACGCAGATACGCAGTATTTT. It translates to CASSVRGDADTQYF. The chain combines TRBV9 with TRBJ2-3, with D perhaps being TRBD1 or TRBD2 (6 bases each). V was pared by 2 bases and J by 4 bases, with 11 bases between. CDR1 and CDR2 (germline): SGDLS, YYNGEE. This CDR3 has 14 residues.

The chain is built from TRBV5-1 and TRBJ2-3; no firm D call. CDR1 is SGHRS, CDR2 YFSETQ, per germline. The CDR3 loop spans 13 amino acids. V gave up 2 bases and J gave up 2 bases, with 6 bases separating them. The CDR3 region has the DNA TGCGCCAGCAGCTTTGTGTCCACAGATACGCAGTATTTT. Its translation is CASSFVSTDTQYF.

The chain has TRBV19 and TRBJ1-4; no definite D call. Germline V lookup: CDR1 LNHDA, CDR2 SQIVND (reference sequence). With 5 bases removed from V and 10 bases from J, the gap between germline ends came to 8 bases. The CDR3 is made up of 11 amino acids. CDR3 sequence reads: CASSFFGKLFF. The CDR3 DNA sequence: TGTGCCAGTAGTTTTTTTGGAAAACTGTTTTTT. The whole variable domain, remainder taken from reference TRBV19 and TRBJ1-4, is DGGITQSPKYLFRKEGQNVTLSCEQNLNHDAMYWYRQDPGQGLRLIYYSQIVNDFQKGDIAEGYSVSREKKESFPLTVTSAQKNPTAFYLCASSFFGKLFFGSGTQLSVL.

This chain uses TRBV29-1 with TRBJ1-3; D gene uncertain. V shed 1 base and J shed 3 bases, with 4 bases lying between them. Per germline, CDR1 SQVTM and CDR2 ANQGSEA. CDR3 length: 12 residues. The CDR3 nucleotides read TGCAGCGTTGAAGGAGTTGGAAACACCATATATTTT. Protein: CSVEGVGNTIYF.

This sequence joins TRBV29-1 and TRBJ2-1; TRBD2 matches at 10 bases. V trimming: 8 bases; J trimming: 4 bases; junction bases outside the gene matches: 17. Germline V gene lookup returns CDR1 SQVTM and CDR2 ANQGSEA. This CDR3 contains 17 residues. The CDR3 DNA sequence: TGCAGCTGCTACTTCCAGACTAGCGGGCATTCATACAATGAGCAGTTCTTC. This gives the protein CSCYFQTSGHSYNEQFF.

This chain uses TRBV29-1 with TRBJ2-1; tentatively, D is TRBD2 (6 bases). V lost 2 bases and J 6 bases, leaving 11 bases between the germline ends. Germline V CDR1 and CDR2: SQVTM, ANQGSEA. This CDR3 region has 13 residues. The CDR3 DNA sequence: TGCAGCGTTGAACCCAGGCGGGGCAATGAGCAGTTCTTC. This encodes CSVEPRRGNEQFF.

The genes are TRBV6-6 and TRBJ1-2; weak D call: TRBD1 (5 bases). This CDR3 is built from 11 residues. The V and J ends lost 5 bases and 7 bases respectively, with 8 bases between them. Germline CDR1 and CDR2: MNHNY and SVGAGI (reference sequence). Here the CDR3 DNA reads TGTGCCAGCAGTCCCAGGGTTGGCTACACCTTC. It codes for CASSPRVGYTF.

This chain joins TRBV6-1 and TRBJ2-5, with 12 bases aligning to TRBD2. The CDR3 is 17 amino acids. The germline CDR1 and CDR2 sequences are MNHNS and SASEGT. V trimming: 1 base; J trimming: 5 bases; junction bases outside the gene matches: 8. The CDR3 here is CASSEVILAGGWETQYF. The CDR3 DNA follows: TGTGCCAGCAGTGAAGTAATACTAGCGGGAGGTTGGGAGACCCAGTACTTC.

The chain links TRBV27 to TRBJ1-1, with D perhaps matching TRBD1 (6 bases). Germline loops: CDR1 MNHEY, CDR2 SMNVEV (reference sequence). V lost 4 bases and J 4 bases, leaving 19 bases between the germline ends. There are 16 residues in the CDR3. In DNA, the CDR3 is TGTGCCAGCAGTTCGGAATACAGGGTGGGGACCACTGAAGCTTTCTTT. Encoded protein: CASSSEYRVGTTEAFF.

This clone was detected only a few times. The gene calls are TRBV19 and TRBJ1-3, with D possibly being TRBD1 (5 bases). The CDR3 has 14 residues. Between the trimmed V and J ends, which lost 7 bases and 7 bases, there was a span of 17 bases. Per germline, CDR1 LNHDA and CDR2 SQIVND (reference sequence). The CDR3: CASTPVQGRNTIYF. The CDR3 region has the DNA TGTGCCAGTACTCCTGTGCAGGGAAGGAACACCATATATTTT.

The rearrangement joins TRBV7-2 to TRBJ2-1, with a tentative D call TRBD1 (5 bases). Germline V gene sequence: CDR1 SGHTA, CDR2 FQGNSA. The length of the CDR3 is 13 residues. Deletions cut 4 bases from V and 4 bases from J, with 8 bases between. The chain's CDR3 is CASSWTPYNEQFF. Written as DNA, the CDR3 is TGTGCCAGCAGCTGGACACCTTACAATGAGCAGTTCTTC.